This T cell receptor (beta chain) was sequenced during a study of blood T cells in healthy people across ages. Trimming cost V 7 bases and J 6 bases; bases outside gene matches: 12. CDR1 and CDR2 from the germline V gene are SGHTA and FQGNSA. The CDR3 covers 15 residues. For the second PCR, which ran for about 7 to 11 cycles, a sample-barcoded 5' primer and a J-beta primer mix were used. TCRdb fed the 5' RACE reads into MiXCR, producing one record per CDR3 protein. The sample includes over 1,500,000 distinct CDR3 sequences, about 49% of them seen just once. The rearrangement joins TRBV7-2 to TRBJ2-3; 8 bases line up with TRBD2. The receptor was isolated from a woman in her 40s in good health. Specimen: blood. CDR3 sequence reads: CASTHQGLEGDTQYF. The CDR3 region has the DNA TGTGCCAGCACCCATCAGGGACTAGAAGGCGATACGCAGTATTTT.